The clone carrying this T cell receptor beta chain is classed as medium-sized. Germline V lookup: CDR1 SGHDT, CDR2 YYEEEE. There are 14 residues in the CDR3. V was clipped by 3 bases and J by 1 base; unmatched bases: 3. Co-plated with some 200,000 CFSE-labeled responder cells were some 200,000 irradiated, violet-dye-labeled stimulator cells. At the end of the reaction, proliferating CFSE-low CD3+CD4+ and CD3+CD8+ responders were sorted. The sample originates from a study of graft-versus-host responses after intestinal transplantation. Study information: Recipients underwent multivisceral, liver-intestinal, or isolated intestinal transplants.

The study's findings and limits: Declines in HvG clones occurring early post-transplant were associated with peak circulating GvH clone levels.

The data were produced by immunoSEQ multiplex PCR, yet TCRdb's version contains in-frame clones alone and is incomplete. Altogether some 13,000 clones are present, under 40% being singletons, with the ten largest covering 2% to 3%. J is TRBJ1-2 and V is TRBV5-6, with 7 bases that match TRBD1. This receptor was obtained from a human patient who received an intestinal transplant. The source material was alloreactive CD8+ T cells from a mixed lymphocyte reaction culture, sampled before intestinal transplant. Subset specified: CFSE-low proliferating T cells sorted from roughly six-day pre-transplant mixed lymphocyte reaction (GvH or HvG direction). As DNA, the CDR3 is TGTGCCAGCAGCTCGCAGGGGGATAACTATGGCTACACCTTC. As protein: CASSSQGDNYGYTF. The full variable domain, its missing parts supplied by reference TRBV5-6 and TRBJ1-2, is DAGVTQSPTHLIKTRGQQVTLRCSPKSGHDTVSWYQQALGQGPQFIFQYYEEEERQRGNFPDRFSGHQFPNYSSELNVNALLLGDSALYLCASSSQGDNYGYTFGSGTRLTVV.